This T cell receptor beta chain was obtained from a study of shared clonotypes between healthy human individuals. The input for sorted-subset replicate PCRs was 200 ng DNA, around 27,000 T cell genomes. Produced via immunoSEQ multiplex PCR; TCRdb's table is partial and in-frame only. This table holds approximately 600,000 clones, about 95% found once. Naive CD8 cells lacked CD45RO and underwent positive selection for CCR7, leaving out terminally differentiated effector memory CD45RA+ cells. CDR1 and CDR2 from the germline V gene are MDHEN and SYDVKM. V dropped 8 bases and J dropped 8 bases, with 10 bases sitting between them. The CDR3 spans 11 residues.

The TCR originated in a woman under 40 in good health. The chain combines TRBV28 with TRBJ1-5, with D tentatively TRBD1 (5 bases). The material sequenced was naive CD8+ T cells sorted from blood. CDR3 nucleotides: TGTGCCAGCGCCGCCAGGGAGCCCCAGCATTTT. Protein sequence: CASAAREPQHF.